This T cell receptor beta chain is from a study of Ad26.COV2.S vaccination and SARS-CoV-2 variants. The repertoire was sequenced with immunoSEQ multiplex PCR; TCRdb's copy has only in-frame clones and lacks some. Here the sample spans 300,000 to 450,000 clones, roughly nine tenths being singletons. Germline V lookup: CDR1 SQVTM, CDR2 ANQGSEA. V lost 7 bases and J 2 bases, leaving 11 bases between the germline ends. This CDR3 has 12 residues. The sequence came from a human donor who had recovered from COVID-19. The sequencing here drew on peripheral blood, taken after recovery from COVID-19. The chain joins TRBV29-1 to TRBJ1-1; possibly TRBD1 for D (6 bases). The CDR3 reads CSANRENTEAFF. The CDR3 DNA sequence: TGCAGCGCAAACAGGGAAAACACTGAAGCTTTCTTT.